This TCR beta chain was obtained from a study of T cells in Graves' hyperthyroidism and ophthalmopathy. RNA transcripts were the template for amplifying TCR beta CDR3 regions. A first-round RT-PCR of the TCR CDR3 used the HTBI primer set. MiXCR, applied by TCRdb to the multiplex PCR reads, yields one record per CDR3 protein. The table lists 400,000 to 550,000 distinct CDR3 sequences, around 22% of them singletons, with 11% in the top ten. V dropped 10 bases and J dropped 0 bases, with 12 bases sitting between them. The CDR3 length is 13 residues. This clonotype was seen once. Material for sequencing was blood. The source of this sequence is a woman in her 30s with Graves' ophthalmopathy. The chain carries TRBV12-3 or TRBV12-4 and TRBJ1-1; D is undetermined. CDR3 coding DNA: TGTGCCACCGGGGAGTACATGAACACTGAAGCTTTCTTT. Residues: CATGEYMNTEAFF.